Following are 26 T cell receptor beta chains from one sample sequenced in a study of blood T cell repertoires in COVID-19. TCRdb's table, derived via immunoSEQ multiplex PCR, lists solely in-frame clones and lacks some. The table lists approximately 280,000 clones, 80% to 90% of them singletons. The source material was peripheral blood. These receptors were collected from a woman in her seventies with acute or convalescent COVID-19.

The gene calls are TRBV27 and TRBJ1-4; the match to TRBD1 covers 12 bases. V lost 6 bases, J lost 7 bases, and 3 bases stayed unmatched. The CDR3 totals 14 residues. Germline V gives CDR1 MNHEY, CDR2 SMNVEV (reference sequence). The CDR3: CASRKGQGAEKLFF. The CDR3 DNA reads TGTGCCAGCAGGAAGGGACAGGGGGCTGAAAAACTGTTTTTT.

The chain uses TRBV24-1 and TRBJ1-5; D unclear. Germline loops: CDR1 KGHDR, CDR2 SFDVKD. The V end lost 11 bases, the J end lost 5 bases, and 27 bases lay between the germline ends. This CDR3 has 17 residues. CDR3: CASILTPSRGGDQPQHF. The DNA for the CDR3 is TGTGCCAGCATCCTGACGCCCTCCCGTGGAGGAGATCAGCCCCAGCATTTT.

V is TRBV3-1 (or the pseudogene TRBV3-2) and J is TRBJ1-2, with D tentatively TRBD1 (5 bases). The ends were cut back, 1 base at V and 4 bases at J, with 13 bases in the middle. This CDR3 region has 15 residues. Germline-derived CDR1 and CDR2 are LGHDT and YNNKEL (reference sequence). The DNA for the CDR3 is TGTGCCAGCAGCCAAGCCGGGGGAGTCGGCTATGGCTACACCTTC. Translating gives CASSQAGGVGYGYTF.

In DNA, the CDR3 is TGTGCCAGCAGCTTCCGGGACAGGAATTCACCCCTCCACTTT. Its protein product is CASSFRDRNSPLHF. This chain links TRBV7-2 with TRBJ1-6, with 8 positions matching TRBD1. Germline CDR1 SGHTA, CDR2 FQGNSA. V lost 3 bases, J lost 7 bases, and 2 bases stayed unmatched. The CDR3 length is 14 residues.

The rearrangement uses TRBV4-1 and TRBJ2-7; 10 nucleotides align to TRBD1. In germline, CDR1 is MGHRA, CDR2 YSYEKL. V was clipped by 1 base and J by 3 bases; unmatched bases: 3. The CDR3 is made up of 15 amino acids. In nucleotides, the CDR3 is TGCGCCAGCAGCCAAGGGGACAGGGGTCTCTACGAGCAGTACTTC. Residues: CASSQGDRGLYEQYF.

The genes are TRBV5-4 and TRBJ1-1; 8 bases align to TRBD1. The CDR3 loop spans 15 amino acids. The trim removed 5 bases at V and 2 bases at J, leaving 8 bases unmatched. Looked up from germline, CDR1 is SGHNT and CDR2 is YYREEE (reference sequence). CDR3 region: CASRRAGGSNTEAFF. The CDR3 DNA is TGTGCCAGCAGACGAGCAGGGGGCAGTAACACTGAAGCTTTCTTT.

CDR3 sequence (DNA): TGCGCCAGCAGTGAAGACCCGGGGGGGCCCCAGCATTTT. Protein sequence: CASSEDPGGPQHF. This sequence joins TRBV10-1 and TRBJ1-5; tentatively, D is TRBD1 (5 bases). The germline gives CDR1 WNHNN, CDR2 SYGVQD (reference sequence). The CDR3 is made up of 13 amino acids. Trimming removed 3 bases at V and 9 bases at J, with 12 bases between.

This sequence joins TRBV18 and TRBJ2-3; D uncertain. Trimming left V 6 bases short and J 6 bases short, with 19 bases between. The germline CDR1 and CDR2 sequences are KGHSH and LQKENI. The CDR3 consists of 15 residues. The CDR3 sequence is CASSEVAPSEDTQYF. The CDR3 DNA reads as TGTGCCAGCTCCGAGGTGGCCCCGAGTGAGGATACGCAGTATTTT.

This chain connects TRBV10-1 to TRBJ2-1; D perhaps matches TRBD2 (6 bases). The CDR3 is 15 amino acids. Trimming left V 5 bases short and J 4 bases short, with 15 bases between. CDR1 and CDR2 from the germline V gene are WNHNN and SYGVQD (reference sequence). CDR3 loop: CASSPGTLGYNEQFF. CDR3 DNA: TGCGCCAGCAGTCCCGGGACTCTGGGATACAATGAGCAGTTCTTC.

The chain uses TRBV20-1 and TRBJ2-1; D is unclear. The CDR3 is made up of 11 amino acids. Germline V gene data show CDR1 as DFQATT and CDR2 as SNEGSKA (reference sequence). The ends were cut back, 6 bases at V and 7 bases at J, with 10 bases in the middle. CDR3 sequence (DNA): TGCAGTGCCTCGGAGTGGAATGAGCAGTTCTTC. As protein: CSASEWNEQFF.

The rearrangement links TRBV13 to TRBJ2-3; 7 bases match TRBD2. In germline, CDR1 is PRHDT, CDR2 FYEKMQ (reference sequence). CDR3 size: 15 residues. With V trimmed by 4 bases and J by 5 bases, 9 bases remained unmatched. The CDR3 is CASSSLLAAGDTQYF. The CDR3, as DNA: TGTGCCAGCAGCTCGCTCCTAGCGGCGGGAGATACGCAGTATTTT.

The rearrangement joins TRBV6-5 to TRBJ2-2, with 12 bases lining up with TRBD2. This CDR3 is 15 amino acids long. V dropped 6 bases and J dropped 7; count of bases not matched to a gene: 6. Germline V gene sequence: CDR1 MNHEY, CDR2 SVGAGI. DNA of the CDR3: TGTGCCAGCAGATCTAGCGGGGGGGCCCGCGGGGAGCTGTTTTTT. Its protein product is CASRSSGGARGELFF.

CDR3 amino acids: CASSQDPGVWLFF. As DNA, the CDR3 is TGTGCCAGCAGCCAAGACCCGGGGGTATGGCTGTTTTTT. This chain links TRBV3-1 (or the pseudogene TRBV3-2) with TRBJ2-2; tentatively, D is TRBD2 (6 bases). Per the germline V gene, CDR1 is LGHDT and CDR2 is YNNKEL (reference sequence). Deletions cut 0 bases from V and 13 bases from J, with 12 bases between. The CDR3 consists of 13 residues.

This rearrangement joins TRBV21-1 to TRBJ2-3; the D call TRBD2 from the table was never checked on the DNA. TRBV21-1 is shown as a pseudogene. This CDR3 region has 17 residues. The CDR3 DNA reads as TGTGCCAGCAGCAAAGCCCTAGCGGGGGGAAACACAGATACGCAGTATTTT. Its translation is CASSKALAGGNTDTQYF.

The rearrangement uses TRBV2 and TRBJ2-7; no clear D. CDR1 is SNHLY and CDR2 is FYNNEI in the germline V gene. There are 12 residues in the CDR3. Trimming took off 7 bases at V and 2 bases at J, with 9 bases between the two ends. The CDR3 loop is CASTLGPYEQYF. Written as DNA, the CDR3 is TGTGCCAGCACCCTTGGGCCCTACGAGCAGTACTTC. The full variable domain, in which reference TRBV2 and TRBJ2-7 provide the parts outside the CDR3, is EPEVTQTPSHQVTQMGQEVILRCVPISNHLYFYWYRQILGQKVEFLVSFYNNEISEKSEIFDDQFSVERPDGSNFTLKIRSTKLEDSAMYFCASTLGPYEQYFGPGTRLTVT.

This chain links TRBV7-2 with TRBJ1-1, with unresolved D. The V and J ends lost 1 base and 0 bases respectively, with 18 bases between them. CDR3 length: 18 residues. Germline CDR1 and CDR2: SGHTA and FQGNSA. Here the CDR3 DNA reads TGTGCCAGCAGCTTAGTTGGGAGACGGTACCCCATGAACACTGAAGCTTTCTTT. This encodes CASSLVGRRYPMNTEAFF.

V gene TRBV7-3 combines with J gene TRBJ1-1; 7 nucleotides agree with TRBD1. The CDR3 runs to 14 residues. The V and J ends lost 2 bases and 5 bases, in that order; junction bases with no gene match: 5. Germline lookup yields CDR1 SGHTA and CDR2 FQGTGA. The CDR3 reads CASSLDPGGTEAFF. In nucleotides, the CDR3 is TGTGCCAGCAGCTTAGATCCAGGGGGAACTGAAGCTTTCTTT.

The chain uses TRBV6-6 and TRBJ1-6; a possible D gene is TRBD1 (6 bases). The CDR3 extends over 16 amino acids. The germline gives CDR1 MNHNY, CDR2 SVGAGI (reference sequence). The ends were cut back, 2 bases at V and 7 bases at J, with 15 bases in the middle. This CDR3 is CASSYDNWTENSPLHF. Written as DNA, the CDR3 is TGTGCCAGCAGTTACGACAATTGGACAGAGAATTCACCCCTCCACTTT.

This chain joins TRBV11-2 and TRBJ2-7; D might be TRBD1 (6 bases). Deletions cut 4 bases from V and 0 bases from J, with 13 bases between. The CDR3 consists of 15 residues. Germline CDR1 SGHAT, CDR2 FQNNGV. The CDR3 DNA follows: TGTGCCAGCAGCTCCCTTCAGGGGAGCTCCTACGAGCAGTACTTC. As protein: CASSSLQGSSYEQYF.

The rearrangement joins TRBV6-5 to TRBJ2-3; 8 nucleotides agree with TRBD1. Unmatched junction bases numbered 11, after V lost 6 bases and J lost 6 bases. Germline CDR1 is MNHEY and CDR2 is SVGAGI. This CDR3 has 15 amino acids. The CDR3, as DNA: TGTGCCAGCAGAAACAGGGGGGCAGGGAGGGATACGCAGTATTTT. It yields the protein CASRNRGAGRDTQYF.

The chain couples TRBV10-2 to TRBJ1-3, with 10 positions matching TRBD1. The germline gives CDR1 WSHSY, CDR2 SAAADI. This CDR3 comprises 13 residues. V lost 10 bases and J lost 6; bases outside the gene matches: 6. CDR3 sequence: CATRDRGSNTIYF. CDR3 bases: TGCGCCACTCGGGACAGGGGATCAAACACCATATATTTT.

The CDR3 spells CATLSEDELNQPQHF. In nucleotides, the CDR3 is TGTGCCACCCTCTCGGAGGACGAACTCAATCAGCCCCAGCATTTT. The genes are TRBV6-5 and TRBJ1-5; D gene ambiguous. Germline V gene data show CDR1 as MNHEY and CDR2 as SVGAGI. V shed 10 bases and J shed 3 bases, with 19 bases lying between them. CDR3 length: 15 residues.

Only one count was recorded for this clone. V is TRBV19 and J is TRBJ2-4; D is perhaps TRBD1 (6 bases). This CDR3 has 16 residues. Germline-derived CDR1 and CDR2 are LNHDA and SQIVND (reference sequence). V shed 4 bases and J shed 6 bases, with 19 bases lying between them. CDR3 loop: CASSTPRQVGLNIQYF. The CDR3 nucleotides read TGTGCCAGTAGTACCCCCCGACAGGTTGGGTTAAACATTCAGTACTTC.

The chain employs TRBV13 and TRBJ1-1; D remains ambiguous. CDR1 and CDR2 (germline): PRHDT, FYEKMQ (reference sequence). The V gene lost 8 bases and the J gene lost 11 bases, with 21 bases spanning the gap. This CDR3 region has 13 residues. The CDR3: CASVRTLASGAFF. The CDR3 DNA reads TGTGCCAGCGTCAGGACCCTCGCCAGCGGGGCTTTCTTT.

As DNA, the CDR3 is TGCGCCAGCAGCTTGCTAGGTAGCACAGATACGCAGTATTTT. Translation gives CASSLLGSTDTQYF. This chain connects TRBV5-1 to TRBJ2-3; D is ambiguous. V was clipped by 1 base and J by 0 bases, with 6 bases between them. The CDR3 is 14 residues long. The germline V gene has CDR1 SGHRS and CDR2 YFSETQ.

This rearrangement joins TRBV12-3 or TRBV12-4 to TRBJ2-1; 11 nucleotides match TRBD1. CDR3 size: 12 residues. V shed 3 bases, J shed 16 bases, and the junction held 5 bases outside the gene matches. The DNA for the CDR3 is TGTGCCAGCAGTTTTTGGACAGGGGGCTGCTTCTTC. This translates into CASSFWTGGCFF.